Listed below are T cell receptor beta chains from one sample, sequenced in a study of shared clonotypes between healthy human individuals. Method: immunoSEQ multiplex PCR; TCRdb's copy keeps in-frame clones and lacks some. The sample consists of roughly 640,000 clones, approximately 79% of them appearing once. Input material: memory CD4+ T cells sorted from blood. Every receptor here comes from a woman aged 30 to 39 in good health. Both conserved end residues are part of each CDR3. A D gene is named only where the DNA matches it firmly. The size of a clone is reported for some rows only, either as once, few or many, or as a class for expanded clones.

TRBJ2-3,TRBD2,NA,TRBV28,TGTGCCAGCAGGGCCGGACTAGGCCCTAACACAGATACGCAGTATTTT,CASRAGLGPNTDTQYF
TRBJ2-7,NA,NA,TRBV10-3,TGTGCCATCAGTGAGTCGACGGCGGCCCAAGTCTACGAGCAGTACTTC,CAISESTAAQVYEQYF
TRBJ2-7,NA,NA,TRBV20-1,TGCAGTGCTAGAGCCCCCAACGAGCAGTACTTC,CSARAPNEQYF
TRBJ2-1,NA,few,TRBV4-2,TGTGCCAGCAGCCAAGATAATGCCCCTCCTGGCAATGAGCAGTTCTTC,CASSQDNAPPGNEQFF
TRBJ2-1,TRBD2,NA,TRBV19,TGTGCCAGTAGTATAGGGGGCGGGAGCTACCCGCGTCGGGGCAATGAGCAGTTCTTC,CASSIGGGSYPRRGNEQFF
TRBJ1-3,NA,NA,TRBV7-9,TGTGCCAGCAGCTTTGTTGGAAACACCATATATTTT,CASSFVGNTIYF
TRBJ1-2,NA,NA,TRBV6-6,TGTGCCAGCAGTTTCCTTCCAGGGAATTCGGGCTATGGCTACACCTTC,CASSFLPGNSGYGYTF
TRBJ2-2,NA,NA,TRBV5-1,TGCGCCAGCAGCCCCGGGACCACCACCGGGGAGCTGTTTTTT,CASSPGTTTGELFF
TRBJ1-5,TRBD1,NA,TRBV6-6,TGTGCCAGCAGTTTGCAACAGGGGACGGGGGATCAGCCCCAGCATTTT,CASSLQQGTGDQPQHF
TRBJ2-1,TRBD2,NA,TRBV5-1,TGCGCCAGCAGCTTGCTTGCGGGAGGGCCGAAAGAGCAGTTCTTC,CASSLLAGGPKEQFF
TRBJ2-2,NA,NA,TRBV2,TGTGCCAGCAACGTCGGGACGACGAACACCGGGGAGCTGTTTTTT,CASNVGTTNTGELFF
TRBJ2-2,NA,many,TRBV7-9,TGTGCCAGCAGCTTATGGCTAGCTAACACCGGGGAGCTGTTTTTT,CASSLWLANTGELFF
TRBJ2-1,TRBD2,NA,TRBV5-1,TGCGCCAGCAGCACCGGGACTAGCGATTACAATGAGCAGTTCTTC,CASSTGTSDYNEQFF
TRBJ2-2,NA,NA,TRBV4-2,TGTGCCAGCAGCCAACTTGGGACTTCGAACACCGGGGAGCTGTTTTTT,CASSQLGTSNTGELFF
TRBJ2-1,NA,NA,TRBV18,TGTGCCAGCTCACAACAGGACAATGAGCAGTTCTTC,CASSQQDNEQFF
TRBJ1-1,TRBD1,NA,TRBV2,TGTGCCAGCAGTTGGACAGGATTGAACACTGAAGCTTTCTTT,CASSWTGLNTEAFF
TRBJ1-1,TRBD1,NA,TRBV29-1,TGCAGCGTTATACACAGGGGGCAGAACACTGAAGCTTTCTTT,CSVIHRGQNTEAFF
TRBJ2-7,NA,NA,TRBV30,TGTGCCTGGAAAGGGGACCCTAAAGAGCAGTACTTC,CAWKGDPKEQYF
TRBJ2-7,TRBD2,few,TRBV10-1,TGCGCCAGCAGTGAAAACTCAAGGACTAGCGGGGTAATCGACGAGCAGTACTTC,CASSENSRTSGVIDEQYF
TRBJ2-7,NA,NA,TRBV28,TGTGCCAGCAGTTGGGGTTCCTACGAGCAGTACTTC,CASSWGSYEQYF
TRBJ2-1,TRBD2,NA,TRBV5-4,TGTGCCAGCAGCCAAGGGACTAGCCCCTACAATGAGCAGTTCTTC,CASSQGTSPYNEQFF
TRBJ2-3,NA,NA,TRBV5-5,TGTGCCAGCAGCTTGGGGGCAGGGTCGCCAGATACGCAGTATTTT,CASSLGAGSPDTQYF
TRBJ2-7,TRBD2,NA,TRBV10-3,TGTGCCACTGGACTAGCGGATGCCTACGAGCAGTACTTC,CATGLADAYEQYF
TRBJ1-1,TRBD1,NA,TRBV4-1,TGCGCCAGCAGCCGAAAGGACAGGGAGAACACTGAAGCTTTCTTT,CASSRKDRENTEAFF
TRBJ1-1,TRBD1,NA,TRBV5-1,TGCGCCAGCAGCTTGGGGGACAGGGCTGAAGCTTTCTTT,CASSLGDRAEAFF
TRBJ2-7,NA,NA,TRBV27,TGTGCCAGCAGTTCTAAAGCGGAGAAGTACGAGCAGTACTTC,CASSSKAEKYEQYF
TRBJ2-7,NA,NA,TRBV29-1,TGCAGCGTGAGGTTGGGGTACGAGCAGTACTTC,CSVRLGYEQYF
TRBJ1-2,TRBD1,NA,TRBV7-9,TGTGCCAGCAGCGATAACGACAGGGGGCATGGCTACACCTTC,CASSDNDRGHGYTF
TRBJ2-3,NA,NA,TRBV27,TGTGCCAGCAGCCCCCGGTCAGGGTCGATTGTAGATACGCAGTATTTT,CASSPRSGSIVDTQYF
TRBJ2-5,NA,NA,TRBV6-1,TGTGCCAGCAGTCCTACCGGACTGATGGGTAGGACCCAGTACTTC,CASSPTGLMGRTQYF
TRBJ2-7,NA,NA,TRBV11-2,TGTGCCAGCAGCACCCGACGGGGAAGCTCCTACGAGCAGTACTTC,CASSTRRGSSYEQYF
TRBJ2-4,NA,NA,TRBV7-9,TGTGCCAGCAGCTTAGCGGGGGGTACAGGGTCCAGCATTCAGTACTTC,CASSLAGGTGSSIQYF
TRBJ2-5,NA,NA,TRBV15,TGTGCCACCAGCAGAGGAACCGTAGGCTCTGGAGTAGAAGAGACCCAGTACTTC,CATSRGTVGSGVEETQYF
TRBJ2-3,TRBD2,NA,TRBV19,TGTGCCAGTAGTATAACTACTAGCGGGAGGGGGTCAGATACGCAGTATTTT,CASSITTSGRGSDTQYF
TRBJ2-2,NA,NA,TRBV27,TGTGCCAGCAGTTCCATGGACAGTCCGGGCACCGGGGAGCTGTTTTTT,CASSSMDSPGTGELFF
TRBJ1-5,TRBD1,NA,TRBV6-6,TGTGCCAGCAGCGGGACAGCCTTTGGACCCCAGCATTTT,CASSGTAFGPQHF
TRBJ2-7,NA,NA,TRBV20-1,TGCAGTGCTAGATACCCTTACGAGCAGTACTTC,CSARYPYEQYF
TRBJ2-7,TRBD1,many,TRBV5-1,TGCGCCAGCAGCTCTTGGACAGGGGGCTCCTACGAGCAGTACTTC,CASSSWTGGSYEQYF
TRBJ1-2,NA,NA,TRBV6-5,TGTGCCAGCAGTACAACTGCTGACCCCGGGGGCTACACCTTC,CASSTTADPGGYTF
TRBJ1-3,NA,NA,TRBV19,TGTGCCAGTAGTATAGTCTTTCGGAGCTCTGGAAACACCATATATTTT,CASSIVFRSSGNTIYF
TRBJ2-3,NA,NA,TRBV11-2,TGTGCCAGCAGTCATCAACCGCCCGGGGGTCTTTCAGATACGCAGTATTTT,CASSHQPPGGLSDTQYF
TRBJ1-1,NA,NA,TRBV2,TGTGCCAGCAGTGACAGGGGATACACTGAAGCTTTCTTT,CASSDRGYTEAFF
TRBJ2-5,NA,NA,TRBV27,TGTGCCAGCAGTTTATGGAGCCCGAAAAAGGGAGAGACCCAGTACTTC,CASSLWSPKKGETQYF
TRBJ2-2,NA,NA,TRBV7-9,TGTGCCAGCAGTTCCGGGAGCCACACCGGGGAGCTGTTTTTT,CASSSGSHTGELFF
TRBJ2-7,NA,NA,TRBV7-2,TGTGCCAGCAGCTTAGGCAGGGCGTACTACGAGCAGTACTTC,CASSLGRAYYEQYF
TRBJ2-3,NA,NA,TRBV5-1,TGCGCCAGCAGCAGAGACTCAATGCCTTCAGATACGCAGTATTTT,CASSRDSMPSDTQYF
TRBJ2-1,TRBD1,NA,TRBV18,TGTGCCAGTTACAATAGACAGGGGAGCAATGAGCAGTTCTTC,CASYNRQGSNEQFF